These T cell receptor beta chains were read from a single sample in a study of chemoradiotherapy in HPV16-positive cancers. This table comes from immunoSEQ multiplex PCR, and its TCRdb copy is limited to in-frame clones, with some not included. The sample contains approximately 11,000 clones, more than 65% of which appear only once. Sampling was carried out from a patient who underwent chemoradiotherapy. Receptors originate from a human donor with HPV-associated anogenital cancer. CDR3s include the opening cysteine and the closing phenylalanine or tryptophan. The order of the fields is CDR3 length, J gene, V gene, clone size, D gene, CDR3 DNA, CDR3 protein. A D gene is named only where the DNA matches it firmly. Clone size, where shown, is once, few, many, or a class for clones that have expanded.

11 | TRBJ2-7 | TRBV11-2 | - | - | TGTGCCAGCAGCTTAGACCACGAGCAGTACTTC | CASSLDHEQYF
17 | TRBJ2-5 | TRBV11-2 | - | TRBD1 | TGTGCCAGCAGCTTTGGACAGGGAGTCACGAAACAAGAGACCCAGTACTTC | CASSFGQGVTKQETQYF
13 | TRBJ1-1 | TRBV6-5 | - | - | TGTGCCAGCAGTCAGCTCCGGGAACCTGGGGCTTTCTTT | CASSQLREPGAFF
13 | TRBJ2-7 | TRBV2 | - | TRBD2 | TGTGCCAGCAGTGCCGGGGGGGCCTACGAGCAGTACTTC | CASSAGGAYEQYF
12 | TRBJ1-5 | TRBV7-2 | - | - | TGTGCCAGCAGCCTGGACAATCAGCCCCAGCATTTT | CASSLDNQPQHF
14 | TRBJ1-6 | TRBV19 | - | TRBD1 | TGTGCCAGTAGAGCGGGACAGTTTAATTCACCCCTCCACTTT | CASRAGQFNSPLHF
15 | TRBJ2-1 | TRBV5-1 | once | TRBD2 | TGCGCCAGCAGCTTCCTAGCGGGGGGAAACAATGAGCAGTTCTTC | CASSFLAGGNNEQFF
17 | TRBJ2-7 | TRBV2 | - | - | TGTGCCAGCAGGGCTGCTTGGAGTACTAGGGGCCCCTACGAGCAGTACTTC | CASRAAWSTRGPYEQYF
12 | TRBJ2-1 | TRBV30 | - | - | TGTGCCTGGAGTGTATCCTTCAATGAGCAGTTCTTC | CAWSVSFNEQFF
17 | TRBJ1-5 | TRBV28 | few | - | TGTGCCAGCAGACAAAGAAGCAGGAGTTATAGCAATCAGCCCCAGCATTTT | CASRQRSRSYSNQPQHF
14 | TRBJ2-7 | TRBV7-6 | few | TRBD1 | TGTGCCAGCAGCGGACGACAGGGATCGGGTGAGCAGTACTTC | CASSGRQGSGEQYF
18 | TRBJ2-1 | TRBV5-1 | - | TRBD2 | TGCGCCAGCAGCCGGAGACTAGCGGGGGGGCTCTCCTACAATGAGCAGTTCTTC | CASSRRLAGGLSYNEQFF
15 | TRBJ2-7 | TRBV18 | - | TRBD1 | TGTGCCAGCTCACTCGGGACAGGGAGTTCCTACGAGCAGTACTTC | CASSLGTGSSYEQYF
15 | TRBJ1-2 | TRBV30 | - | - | TGTGCCTGGAGGGACGAAAGGACCATGAAGGGGGGCTACACCTTC | CAWRDERTMKGGYTF
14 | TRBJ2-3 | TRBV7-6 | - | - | TGTGCCAGCAGCTTAGTCGTCCGGGGAGATACGCAGTATTTT | CASSLVVRGDTQYF
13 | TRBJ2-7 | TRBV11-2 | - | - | TGTGCCAGCAGCTTATTAAGTTACTACGAGCAGTACTTC | CASSLLSYYEQYF
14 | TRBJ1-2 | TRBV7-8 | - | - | TGTGCCAGCAGCTTAAGTAGGGAGTTGGATGGCTACACCTTC | CASSLSRELDGYTF
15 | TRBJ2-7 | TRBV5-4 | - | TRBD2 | TGTGCCAGCAGCCCCCCGAGCGGGGGCCCCGACGAGCAGTACTTC | CASSPPSGGPDEQYF
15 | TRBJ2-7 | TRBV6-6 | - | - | TGTGCCAGCAGCGCCGCCGAGGACAGTTCCTACGAGCAGTACTTC | CASSAAEDSSYEQYF
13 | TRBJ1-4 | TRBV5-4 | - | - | TGTGCCAGCAGCTGGGGGCTGGGGGAAAAACTGTTTTTT | CASSWGLGEKLFF
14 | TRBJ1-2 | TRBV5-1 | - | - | TGCGCCAGCGCCCCGGCAGGGACGGACTATGGCTACACCTTC | CASAPAGTDYGYTF
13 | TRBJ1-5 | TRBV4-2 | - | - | TGTGCCAGCGCCTCCGACCGGAATCAGCCCCAGCATTTT | CASASDRNQPQHF
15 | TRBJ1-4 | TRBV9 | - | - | TGTGCCAGCAGCGTAGGAGCAGGGTTGAGTGAAAAACTGTTTTTT | CASSVGAGLSEKLFF
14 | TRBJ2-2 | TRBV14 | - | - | TGTGCCAGCAGCCGATCTTTGACTAGCGGGGAGCTGTTTTTT | CASSRSLTSGELFF
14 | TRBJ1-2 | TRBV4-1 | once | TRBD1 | TGCGCCAGCAGCCAAGACTTGGGGACAGTCGGCTACACCTTC | CASSQDLGTVGYTF
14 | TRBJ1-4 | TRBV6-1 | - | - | TGTGCCAGCAGTGAGGATGAGGGACGTGAAAAACTGTTTTTT | CASSEDEGREKLFF
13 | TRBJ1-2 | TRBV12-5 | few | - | TGTGCTAGTGGTTTGTACGGGGGAGGAGGCTACACCTTC | CASGLYGGGGYTF
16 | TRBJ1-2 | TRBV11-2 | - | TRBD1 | TGTGCCAGCAGCATCTCCCGGGACAGGGGATTGGGTGGCTACACCTTC | CASSISRDRGLGGYTF
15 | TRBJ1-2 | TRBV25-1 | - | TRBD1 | TGTGCCAGCAGTGGGGACAGGGGGCGAGGTAGTGGCTACACCTTC | CASSGDRGRGSGYTF
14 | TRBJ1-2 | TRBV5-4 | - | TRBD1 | TGTGCCAGCAGAAGGGACAGGGCGAACTATGGCTACACCTTC | CASRRDRANYGYTF
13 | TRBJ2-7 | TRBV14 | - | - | TGTGCCAGCAGCCAAGGGGGGGCCTTCGAGCAGTACTTC | CASSQGGAFEQYF
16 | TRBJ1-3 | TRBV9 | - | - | TGTGCCAGCAGCGTACGAGGGGTATCTACTGGAAACACCATATATTTT | CASSVRGVSTGNTIYF
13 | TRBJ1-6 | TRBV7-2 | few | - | TGTGCCAGCAGCGCGGACCATAATTCACCCCTCCACTTT | CASSADHNSPLHF
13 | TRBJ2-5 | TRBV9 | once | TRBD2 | TGTGCCAGCAGCGTAGGGGGGGGAGAGACCCAGTACTTC | CASSVGGGETQYF
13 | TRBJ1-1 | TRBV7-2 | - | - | TGTGCCAGCAACGACAGGCGAAACACTGAAGCTTTCTTT | CASNDRRNTEAFF
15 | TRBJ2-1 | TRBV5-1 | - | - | TGCGCCAGCAGCCGTACAAGGGACGGGAGTTATGAGCAGTTCTTC | CASSRTRDGSYEQFF
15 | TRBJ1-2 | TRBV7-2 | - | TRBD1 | TGTGCCAGCAGCCCTCGGACAGGGGGGCGGTATGGCTACACCTTC | CASSPRTGGRYGYTF
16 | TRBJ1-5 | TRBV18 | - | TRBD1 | TGTGCCAGCTCACCAAGTACGGGACAGGTCTATCAGCCCCAGCATTTT | CASSPSTGQVYQPQHF
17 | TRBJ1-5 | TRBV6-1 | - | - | TGTGCCAGCAGTGATCTGTGGGTCACAGATGGCAATCAGCCCCAGCATTTT | CASSDLWVTDGNQPQHF
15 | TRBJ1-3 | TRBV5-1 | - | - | TGCGCCAGCAGCTACTCCAGGGGATCTGGAAACACCATATATTTT | CASSYSRGSGNTIYF
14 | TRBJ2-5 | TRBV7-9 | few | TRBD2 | TGTGCCAGCAGTGTTGGGTACGGGGGGGAGACCCAGTACTTC | CASSVGYGGETQYF
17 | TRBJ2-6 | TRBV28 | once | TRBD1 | TGTGCCAGCAGGACTCCGACAGGGCCCTCTGGGGCCAACGTCCTGACTTTC | CASRTPTGPSGANVLTF
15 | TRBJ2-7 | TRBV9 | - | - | TGTGCCAGCAGCTTGGAGGGGGGGGGTACCTACGAGCAGTACTTC | CASSLEGGGTYEQYF